The T cell receptor (beta chain) described here comes from a study of blood T cells in healthy people across ages. Study-level points and caveats: From one million sequenced T cells, diversity estimates were lower bounds.

This clonotype has ten or more counts. Its specificity is not known. Being one base from a much bigger clone, this may be a read error. Unmatched junction bases numbered 6, after V lost 5 bases and J lost 5 bases. This CDR3 region has 15 residues. Germline V gene lookup returns CDR1 SSHAT and CDR2 FNYEAQ (reference sequence). A second PCR, run for about 7 to 11 cycles, used a sample-barcoded 5' primer plus a J-beta primer mix. TCRdb reanalysed the 5' RACE reads using MiXCR and keeps one entry per CDR3 protein. This sample has more than 800,000 distinct CDR3 sequences, with 25% to 35% found just once. This TCR came from a woman of 80 years or more in good health. Sequenced sample: blood. The rearrangement joins TRBV7-7 to TRBJ2-5, with TRBD2 matching over 12 bases. The CDR3 coding sequence is TGTGCCAGCAGCCCTAGCGGGGGGGCCGAGGAGACCCAGTACTTC. Its translation: CASSPSGGAEETQYF.